This T cell receptor beta chain originates from a study of T cells in Graves' hyperthyroidism and ophthalmopathy. On the study more broadly: Peripheral blood draws took place at initial diagnosis, ahead of any treatment.

The investigators amplified TCR beta CDR3 regions from RNA transcripts. HTBI primers were used for first-round RT-PCR of the TCR CDR3. One entry per CDR3 protein results from TCRdb running MiXCR on the multiplex PCR reads. The sample shows 550,000 to 850,000 distinct CDR3 sequences, around 20% of them seen only once. This CDR3 comprises 15 residues. Per the germline V gene, CDR1 is SGHRS and CDR2 is YFSETQ. Deletions cut 4 bases from V and 2 bases from J, with 13 bases between. The sample taken for sequencing was blood. This chain connects TRBV5-1 to TRBJ1-5; tentative D call: TRBD1 (5 bases). The origin of this receptor is a woman between 45 and 65 years old with Graves' hyperthyroidism that later progressed to Graves' ophthalmopathy. The CDR3 loop is CASSPGLGGNQPQHF. The CDR3 DNA reads as TGCGCCAGCAGCCCAGGTTTAGGGGGCAATCAGCCCCAGCATTTT.